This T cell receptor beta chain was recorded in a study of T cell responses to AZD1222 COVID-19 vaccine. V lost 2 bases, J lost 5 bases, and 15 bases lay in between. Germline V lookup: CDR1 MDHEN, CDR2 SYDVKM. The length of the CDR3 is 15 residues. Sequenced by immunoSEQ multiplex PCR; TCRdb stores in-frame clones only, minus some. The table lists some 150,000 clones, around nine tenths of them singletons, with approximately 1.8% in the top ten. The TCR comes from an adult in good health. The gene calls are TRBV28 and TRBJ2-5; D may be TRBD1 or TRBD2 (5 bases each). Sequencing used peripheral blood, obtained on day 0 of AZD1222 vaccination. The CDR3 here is CASSLQRGEWETQYF. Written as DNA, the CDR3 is TGTGCCAGCAGTTTACAAAGGGGAGAATGGGAGACCCAGTACTTC.